These T cell receptor beta chains were read from a single sample in a study of T cell clones after liver transplantation. Method: immunoSEQ multiplex PCR; TCRdb's copy keeps in-frame clones and lacks some. The data contain about 9,100 clones, over 60% of them singletons. Sequencing was performed on CD8+ T cells from blood, taken before liver transplant. The receptor source for this set is a human donor who received a liver transplant. CDR3s include the opening cysteine and the closing phenylalanine or tryptophan. D genes are given only for firm matches. The listing skips clone size in some rows; elsewhere it reads once, few, many or a size class.

TRBD2	TRBJ2-7	TRBV4-3	.	CASSQDVEGPGLPYEQYF	TGCGCCAGCAGCCAAGATGTGGAGGGGCCGGGACTACCCTACGAGCAGTACTTC
.	TRBJ1-4	TRBV27	.	CATSEVTNEKLFF	TGTGCCACATCGGAGGTAACTAATGAAAAACTGTTTTTT
TRBD1	TRBJ2-7	TRBV4-2	few	CASSQDPGTASYEQYF	TGTGCCAGCAGCCAAGATCCAGGGACAGCCTCCTACGAGCAGTACTTC
TRBD1	TRBJ2-3	TRBV28	.	CASNPSDRGRDTQYF	TGTGCCAGCAATCCCAGCGACAGGGGGCGAGATACGCAGTATTTT
.	TRBJ1-1	TRBV7-8	.	CASDPFPEAFF	TGTGCCAGCGATCCGTTCCCTGAAGCTTTCTTT
.	TRBJ2-3	TRBV27	.	CASSSRGGTDTQYF	TGTGCCAGCAGTTCCCGGGGCGGGACAGATACGCAGTATTTT
.	TRBJ1-2	TRBV6-5	.	CASSDYGYTF	TGTGCCAGCAGTGATTATGGCTACACCTTC
.	TRBJ2-3	TRBV9	.	CASSEEGDTTDTQYF	TGTGCCAGCAGTGAGGAGGGCGATACCACAGATACGCAGTATTTT
TRBD1	TRBJ1-6	TRBV6-6	.	CASSYMGTGDSPLHF	TGTGCCAGCAGTTACATGGGGACAGGGGACTCACCCCTCCACTTT
.	TRBJ2-7	TRBV29-1	.	CSVKRVSSYEQYF	TGCAGCGTTAAGAGGGTGAGCTCCTACGAGCAGTACTTC
.	TRBJ2-1	TRBV27	.	CASSFDAFNEQFF	TGTGCCAGCAGTTTTGACGCATTCAATGAGCAGTTCTTC
.	TRBJ1-2	TRBV7-8	.	CSTAGETSYGYTF	TGTTCCACGGCAGGGGAAACCTCCTATGGCTACACCTTC
.	TRBJ2-7	TRBV30	.	CAWSAQGAYEQYF	TGTGCCTGGAGTGCGCAGGGTGCCTACGAGCAGTACTTC
.	TRBJ2-7	TRBV27	.	CASSPLRVLGNYEQYF	TGTGCCAGCAGTCCCCTCAGAGTTCTGGGGAACTACGAGCAGTACTTC
.	TRBJ2-7	TRBV5-6	.	CASSLGGDSYEQYF	TGTGCCAGCAGCTTGGGGGGAGACTCCTACGAGCAGTACTTC
.	TRBJ1-2	TRBV6-6	.	CASSSQGGSNGGYTF	TGTGCCAGCAGCTCTCAAGGAGGGTCCAACGGAGGCTACACCTTC
.	TRBJ2-2	TRBV7-9	.	CASSPRTPNTGELFF	TGTGCCAGCAGTCCTCGGACACCTAACACCGGGGAGCTGTTTTTT
.	TRBJ1-2	TRBV4-2	.	CASSLALWRASYTF	TGTGCCAGCAGCTTAGCCCTCTGGAGGGCTAGCTACACCTTC
.	TRBJ2-2	TRBV6-4	.	CASSDSPGTGELFF	TGTGCCAGCAGTGACTCCCCGGGAACCGGGGAGCTGTTTTTT
TRBD1	TRBJ2-1	TRBV18	.	CASFPGQGQDEQFF	TGTGCCAGCTTCCCGGGACAGGGACAGGATGAGCAGTTCTTC
.	TRBJ1-6	TRBV7-3	once	CASSLTQGYNSPLHF	TGTGCCAGCAGCTTAACACAGGGTTATAATTCACCCCTCCACTTT
.	TRBJ2-6	TRBV10-3	.	CAISDGANVLTF	TGTGCCATCAGTGATGGGGCCAACGTCCTGACTTTC
.	TRBJ2-7	TRBV14	.	CASSHRGHSYEQYF	TGTGCCAGCAGCCACAGGGGACACTCCTACGAGCAGTACTTC
.	TRBJ2-7	TRBV27	few	CASSLSVGRTYEQYF	TGTGCCAGCAGTTTATCGGTCGGCCGTACCTACGAGCAGTACTTC
TRBD1	TRBJ2-1	TRBV27	.	CASLQRQGYYNEQFF	TGTGCCAGCCTCCAGCGACAGGGGTACTACAATGAGCAGTTCTTC
TRBD2	TRBJ2-1	TRBV13	.	CASSLGVLAGEGGAYNEQFF	TGTGCCAGCAGCTTAGGTGTACTAGCGGGAGAGGGAGGGGCCTACAATGAGCAGTTCTTC
.	TRBJ1-5	TRBV19	.	CASVDGGSNQPQHF	TGTGCCAGTGTCGACGGTGGTAGCAATCAGCCCCAGCATTTT
.	TRBJ1-5	TRBV14	once	CASSQVSQPQHF	TGTGCCAGCAGCCAAGTAAGTCAGCCCCAGCATTTT
.	TRBJ1-5	TRBV6-1	once	CASTTDMAGNQPQHF	TGTGCCAGCACTACGGACATGGCGGGCAATCAGCCCCAGCATTTT
.	TRBJ2-2	TRBV5-8	.	CASSWGQNTGELFF	TGTGCCAGCAGCTGGGGACAGAACACCGGGGAGCTGTTTTTT
TRBD2	TRBJ2-1	TRBV7-2	.	CASSLTRLAGGLLDNEQFF	TGTGCCAGCAGCTTAACAAGACTAGCGGGAGGACTCCTTGACAATGAGCAGTTCTTC
.	TRBJ1-1	TRBV4-1	few	CASSQDQGNTEAFF	TGCGCCAGCAGCCAAGATCAGGGGAACACTGAAGCTTTCTTT
TRBD2	TRBJ2-7	TRBV10-3	few	CAMGGAYEQYF	TGTGCCATGGGAGGGGCCTACGAGCAGTACTTC
TRBD1	TRBJ2-4	TRBV28	.	CASSFRTGKNIQYF	TGTGCCAGCAGTTTTAGGACAGGGAAAAACATTCAGTACTTC
.	TRBJ1-6	TRBV2	few	CASGRGTGNSPLHF	TGTGCCAGCGGAAGAGGGACTGGTAATTCACCCCTCCACTTT
.	TRBJ2-1	TRBV6-4	once	CASSPGTPGEQFF	TGTGCCAGCAGTCCCGGGACCCCCGGGGAGCAGTTCTTC
TRBD1	TRBJ1-5	TRBV5-1	.	CASSLGTGGNQPQHF	TGCGCCAGCAGCTTGGGGACAGGGGGAAATCAGCCCCAGCATTTT
TRBD2	TRBJ2-1	TRBV28	.	CASMTRGLAGAYNEQFF	TGTGCCAGCATGACCCGGGGACTAGCGGGAGCCTACAATGAGCAGTTCTTC
.	TRBJ2-3	TRBV27	.	CASGIWGRTDTQYF	TGTGCCAGCGGGATATGGGGCCGCACAGATACGCAGTATTTT
.	TRBJ1-1	TRBV10-3	.	CAIQGVGNTEAFF	TGTGCCATACAGGGTGTTGGGAACACTGAAGCTTTCTTT
.	TRBJ1-1	TRBV14	.	CASSQDHRGLNTEAFF	TGTGCCAGCAGCCAAGATCATCGGGGGCTGAACACTGAAGCTTTCTTT
.	TRBJ2-1	TRBV28	medium-sized	CASSLSVNEQFF	TGTGCCAGCAGTTTAAGCGTCAATGAGCAGTTCTTC
.	TRBJ2-2	TRBV9	.	CASSAPNAGELFF	TGTGCCAGCAGCGCCCCCAATGCCGGGGAGCTGTTTTTT
.	TRBJ2-3	TRBV4-1	.	CASSQELERTDTQYF	TGCGCCAGCAGCCAAGAATTGGAGCGCACAGATACGCAGTATTTT
.	TRBJ2-1	TRBV6-5	.	CASSPMGTVNNEQFF	TGTGCCAGCAGCCCAATGGGGACCGTCAACAATGAGCAGTTCTTC
.	TRBJ2-7	TRBV27	.	CASSFGDGSSYEQYF	TGTGCCAGCAGTTTTGGAGACGGCAGCTCCTACGAGCAGTACTTC
.	TRBJ1-2	TRBV5-6	.	CASSFGERGYTF	TGTGCCAGCAGCTTCGGGGAACGTGGCTACACCTTC
.	TRBJ1-4	TRBV30	.	CAWNSQGGKLFF	TGTGCCTGGAACTCACAGGGCGGAAAACTGTTTTTT
TRBD2	TRBJ2-1	TRBV19	once	CASSITAQRAGEDNEQFF	TGTGCCAGTAGTATCACCGCCCAGAGGGCGGGGGAAGACAATGAGCAGTTCTTC
.	TRBJ2-7	TRBV27	.	CASSESGTYYYEQYF	TGTGCCAGCAGCGAATCCGGGACATATTACTACGAGCAGTACTTC
.	TRBJ2-7	TRBV5-6	.	CASSFGGWGQQAYEQYF	TGTGCCAGCAGCTTCGGGGGTTGGGGACAGCAAGCGTACGAGCAGTACTTC
TRBD2	TRBJ2-3	TRBV28	.	CASSPSGSSSDTQYF	TGTGCCAGCAGTCCTAGCGGGAGCTCCTCCGATACGCAGTATTTT
.	TRBJ1-2	TRBV7-3	.	CASSPGVGRESGYTF	TGTGCCAGCAGCCCGGGGGTGGGCAGGGAAAGTGGCTACACCTTC
.	TRBJ2-7	TRBV15	.	CATSSTGLYEQYF	TGTGCCACCAGCAGCACGGGGTTATACGAGCAGTACTTC